These T cell receptor beta chains were read from a single sample in a study of cytomegalovirus exposure and HLA in healthy donors. Sequencing was performed with immunoSEQ multiplex PCR; in TCRdb, only in-frame clones are kept and a portion is missing. The data contain 130,000 to 150,000 clones, approximately 82% of them singletons. The sample was PBMCs. The receptors derive from a woman aged 60-75 years in good health and CMV-seropositive. CDR3s include the opening cysteine and the closing phenylalanine or tryptophan. A D gene is named only where the DNA matches it firmly. Size is omitted from some rows. Given values are once, few, many or a class for expanded clones.

length: 13; size: NA; J: TRBJ2-7; D: NA; V: TRBV28; CDR3: CASSSTAAYEQYF; DNA: TGTGCCAGCAGTTCGACTGCTGCCTACGAGCAGTACTTC
length: 13; size: NA; J: TRBJ2-3; D: TRBD1; V: TRBV19; CDR3: CASGQGRSDTQYF; DNA: TGTGCCAGCGGACAGGGGAGGTCAGATACGCAGTATTTT
length: 13; size: NA; J: TRBJ2-5; D: NA; V: TRBV30; CDR3: CAWSVYTQETQYF; DNA: TGTGCCTGGAGTGTTTACACCCAAGAGACCCAGTACTTC
length: 15; size: NA; J: TRBJ1-2; D: NA; V: TRBV21-1; CDR3: CASSKDLTGRNGYTF; DNA: TGTGCCAGCAGCAAAGACTTGACAGGGAGAAATGGCTACACCTTC
length: 15; size: NA; J: TRBJ2-1; D: TRBD2; V: TRBV28; CDR3: CASSLGTSGGEEQFF; DNA: TGTGCCAGCAGTTTAGGTACTAGCGGGGGTGAAGAGCAGTTCTTC
length: 16; size: NA; J: TRBJ2-1; D: TRBD1; V: TRBV19; CDR3: CASSGRDRGIYNEQFF; DNA: TGTGCCAGTAGTGGGAGGGACAGGGGGATTTACAATGAGCAGTTCTTC
length: 15; size: NA; J: TRBJ2-5; D: NA; V: TRBV11-1; CDR3: CASSPSLAPEETQYF; DNA: TGTGCCAGCAGCCCCAGCCTAGCGCCAGAAGAGACCCAGTACTTC
length: 11; size: NA; J: TRBJ1-1; D: NA; V: TRBV28; CDR3: CASSLQAAAFF; DNA: TGTGCCAGCAGTTTACAAGCGGCGGCTTTCTTT
length: 13; size: NA; J: TRBJ1-3; D: NA; V: TRBV29-1; CDR3: CSVPAAGGNTIYF; DNA: TGCAGCGTTCCTGCCGCGGGAGGAAACACCATATATTTT
length: 15; size: NA; J: TRBJ2-1; D: TRBD1; V: TRBV5-1; CDR3: CASSLEAGGGGEQFF; DNA: TGCGCCAGCAGCTTGGAGGCAGGGGGCGGTGGTGAGCAGTTCTTC
length: 13; size: NA; J: TRBJ1-1; D: NA; V: TRBV5-6; CDR3: CASSLIRNTEAFF; DNA: TGTGCCAGCAGCTTGATCAGGAACACTGAAGCTTTCTTT
length: 16; size: NA; J: TRBJ2-2; D: NA; V: TRBV19; CDR3: CASSIEGGLSGGELFF; DNA: TGTGCCAGTAGTATCGAAGGGGGTTTATCGGGCGGGGAGCTGTTTTTT
length: 14; size: NA; J: TRBJ1-5; D: TRBD1; V: TRBV9; CDR3: CANTFDRGGQPQHF; DNA: TGTGCCAACACCTTCGACAGGGGTGGTCAGCCCCAGCATTTT
length: 15; size: NA; J: TRBJ2-7; D: TRBD2; V: TRBV30; CDR3: CAWSRTSGRYNEQYF; DNA: TGTGCCTGGAGTCGGACTAGCGGGAGGTATAACGAGCAGTACTTC
length: 12; size: NA; J: TRBJ1-1; D: NA; V: TRBV2; CDR3: CASAGLETEAFF; DNA: TGTGCCAGCGCCGGGTTGGAGACTGAAGCTTTCTTT
length: 15; size: NA; J: TRBJ1-4; D: NA; V: TRBV5-1; CDR3: CASSLRGAKNEKLFF; DNA: TGCGCCAGCAGCTTGCGGGGAGCCAAGAATGAAAAACTGTTTTTT
length: 13; size: NA; J: TRBJ1-2; D: NA; V: TRBV25-1; CDR3: CATSPGIPYGYTF; DNA: TGTGCCACCTCCCCCGGGATTCCCTATGGCTACACCTTC
length: 12; size: once; J: TRBJ1-2; D: NA; V: TRBV27; CDR3: CASRRESGGYTF; DNA: TGTGCCAGCAGACGGGAGTCAGGGGGCTACACCTTC
length: 14; size: once; J: TRBJ1-2; D: TRBD1; V: TRBV4-2; CDR3: CASSPGQGGYGYTF; DNA: TGTGCCAGCAGCCCCGGACAGGGCGGCTATGGCTACACCTTC
length: 13; size: NA; J: TRBJ2-1; D: NA; V: TRBV7-9; CDR3: CASSLRTEGEQFF; DNA: TGTGCCAGCAGCCTTAGGACCGAGGGCGAGCAGTTCTTC
length: 14; size: NA; J: TRBJ1-3; D: NA; V: TRBV7-2; CDR3: CASSSTASGNTIYF; DNA: TGTGCCAGCAGCTCCACAGCATCCGGAAACACCATATATTTT
length: 14; size: NA; J: TRBJ1-3; D: NA; V: TRBV28; CDR3: CASSSLDTGNTIYF; DNA: TGTGCCAGCAGTTCCTTGGACACTGGAAACACCATATATTTT
length: 11; size: NA; J: TRBJ2-3; D: NA; V: TRBV20-1; CDR3: CSARGTDTQYF; DNA: TGCAGTGCTCGGGGCACAGATACGCAGTATTTT
length: 15; size: once; J: TRBJ2-5; D: NA; V: TRBV6-5; CDR3: CASSYSGQPGETQYF; DNA: TGTGCCAGCAGTTACTCCGGTCAACCGGGGGAGACCCAGTACTTC
length: 15; size: NA; J: TRBJ1-2; D: TRBD1; V: TRBV10-3; CDR3: CAISESGQDLYGYTF; DNA: TGTGCCATCAGTGAGTCAGGACAGGACCTCTATGGCTACACCTTC
length: 14; size: NA; J: TRBJ2-3; D: TRBD1; V: TRBV27; CDR3: CASRTGVGTDTQYF; DNA: TGTGCCAGCAGGACAGGGGTCGGGACAGATACGCAGTATTTT
length: 13; size: NA; J: TRBJ1-2; D: NA; V: TRBV11-2; CDR3: CASSPGVARGYTF; DNA: TGTGCCAGCAGCCCGGGGGTTGCGCGGGGCTACACCTTC
length: 13; size: NA; J: TRBJ2-2; D: TRBD2; V: TRBV27; CDR3: CASSGLETGELFF; DNA: TGTGCCAGCAGTGGACTAGAAACCGGGGAGCTGTTTTTT
length: 15; size: NA; J: TRBJ2-7; D: NA; V: TRBV4-3; CDR3: CASSLRVEGSYEQYF; DNA: TGCGCCAGCAGTCTAAGGGTTGAAGGGAGTTACGAGCAGTACTTC
length: 17; size: NA; J: TRBJ2-7; D: TRBD1; V: TRBV7-9; CDR3: CASTLQGQGGSGYEQYF; DNA: TGTGCCAGCACCCTGCAGGGACAGGGAGGTAGCGGGTACGAGCAGTACTTC
length: 15; size: NA; J: TRBJ1-2; D: TRBD1; V: TRBV6-6; CDR3: CASSYLGQGLYGYTF; DNA: TGTGCCAGCAGTTACTTAGGACAGGGGTTATATGGCTACACCTTC
length: 14; size: NA; J: TRBJ2-2; D: NA; V: TRBV29-1; CDR3: CSVGFRGDTGELFF; DNA: TGCAGCGTTGGGTTCAGGGGGGACACCGGGGAGCTGTTTTTT
length: 17; size: NA; J: TRBJ2-3; D: TRBD2; V: TRBV9; CDR3: CASSVGLAGGVTDTQYF; DNA: TGTGCCAGCAGCGTAGGGCTAGCGGGAGGCGTGACAGATACGCAGTATTTT
length: 14; size: NA; J: TRBJ2-1; D: TRBD2; V: TRBV5-1; CDR3: CASSQRETYNEQFF; DNA: TGCGCCAGCAGCCAGCGGGAGACCTACAATGAGCAGTTCTTC
length: 14; size: NA; J: TRBJ1-2; D: TRBD1; V: TRBV4-3; CDR3: CASSLGQGKDGYTF; DNA: TGCGCCAGCAGCCTGGGACAGGGGAAAGATGGCTACACCTTC
length: 13; size: NA; J: TRBJ2-1; D: NA; V: TRBV27; CDR3: CASSFWTGNEQFF; DNA: TGTGCCAGCAGTTTCTGGACTGGGAATGAGCAGTTCTTC
length: 14; size: NA; J: TRBJ2-7; D: TRBD2; V: TRBV28; CDR3: CASSLIAGRYEQYF; DNA: TGTGCCAGCAGTCTTATAGCGGGTCGCTACGAGCAGTACTTC
length: 14; size: NA; J: TRBJ1-1; D: TRBD1; V: TRBV5-1; CDR3: CASSLGQGRAEAFF; DNA: TGCGCCAGCAGCTTAGGACAGGGGAGGGCTGAAGCTTTCTTT
length: 15; size: NA; J: TRBJ2-7; D: NA; V: TRBV4-3; CDR3: CASSQDMYSSYEQYF; DNA: TGCGCCAGCAGCCAAGATATGTACAGCTCCTACGAGCAGTACTTC
length: 12; size: NA; J: TRBJ1-1; D: NA; V: TRBV29-1; CDR3: CRADGGTNEAFF; DNA: TGCAGGGCTGACGGAGGAACAAACGAAGCTTTCTTT